The 29 T cell receptor beta chains in this list originate from one sample, sequenced in a study of response to subunit inactivated influenza vaccine. Via MiXCR, TCRdb re-called the RT-PCR reads, giving one row per CDR3 protein. In the table there are 550,000 to 800,000 distinct CDR3 sequences, 15% to 19% of which are singletons. Sequences were derived from PBMCs from blood, sampled 11 to 12 days after vaccination. The receptors were gathered from a man aged 45-60 years who received an inactivated influenza vaccine.

This clonotype came up many times. This chain joins TRBV27 and TRBJ1-5, with D possibly being TRBD1 (5 bases). Germline V gives CDR1 MNHEY, CDR2 SMNVEV (reference sequence). The CDR3 spans 17 residues. Trimming left V 5 bases short and J 0 bases short, with 17 bases between. The CDR3 protein is CASSRLGGGGSNQPQHF. The CDR3 nucleotides are TGTGCCAGCAGTCGGTTGGGGGGGGGAGGTAGCAATCAGCCCCAGCATTTT.

To note about this clonotype: Compared with germline, one end of the junction differs, possibly owing to a read error. This CDR3 is CASSVAGTEANEQFF. The CDR3 DNA sequence: TGTGCCAGCAGCGTAGCCGGGACAGAGGCTAATGAGCAGTTCTTC. The chain employs TRBV7-9 and TRBJ2-1, with 7 nucleotides matching TRBD1. This CDR3 has 15 residues. Looked up from germline, CDR1 is SEHNR and CDR2 is FQNEAQ (reference sequence).

This clonotype appeared a few times. This rearrangement joins TRBV28 to TRBJ2-1, with 12 bases aligning to TRBD2. V was pared by 6 bases and J by 0 bases, with 9 bases of the junction left unmatched. Germline values: CDR1 MDHEN, CDR2 SYDVKM. The CDR3 runs 18 residues. CDR3 bases: TGTGCCAGCAGACCGGGACTAGCGGGCTCGGGCTCCTACAATGAGCAGTTCTTC. Protein: CASRPGLAGSGSYNEQFF.

This chain joins TRBV12-3 or TRBV12-4 and TRBJ1-2; no clear D gene. The V end lost 1 base, the J end lost 4 bases, and 10 bases lay between the germline ends. The CDR3 length is 14 residues. CDR3 amino acids: CASSLGSQVYGYTF. CDR3 nucleotide sequence: TGTGCCAGCAGTTTAGGCTCGCAGGTCTATGGCTACACCTTC.

This clonotype was detected only a few times. This chain links TRBV20-1 with TRBJ1-5; possibly TRBD1 for D (6 bases). The V gene's germline CDR1 is DFQATT and CDR2 SNEGSKA (reference sequence). V lost 7 bases and J 3 bases, leaving 13 bases between the germline ends. The CDR3 length is 13 residues. Written as DNA, the CDR3 is TGCAGTGTTCAACAGGGACTCAATCAGCCCCAGCATTTT. It codes for CSVQQGLNQPQHF.

This clonotype showed up many times. The rearrangement joins TRBV12-3 or TRBV12-4 to TRBJ2-6, with D maybe TRBD1 (6 bases). Between the trimmed V and J ends, which lost 5 bases and 0 bases, there was a span of 17 bases. CDR3 length: 18 residues. CDR3 bases: TGTGCCAGCAGTCGGGCCCGGGACAAGAGCTCTGGGGCCAACGTCCTGACTTTC. Protein sequence: CASSRARDKSSGANVLTF.

This clonotype was observed at least ten times. The chain recombines TRBV6-1 with TRBJ2-3, with D perhaps TRBD1 (5 bases). The V and J ends lost 6 bases and 5 bases respectively, with 15 bases between them. Germline V gene sequence: CDR1 MNHNS, CDR2 SASEGT. The CDR3 loop spans 14 amino acids. In DNA, the CDR3 is TGTGCCAGCAGATTTCAGGGAAGAGAAGATACGCAGTATTTT. Protein: CASRFQGREDTQYF.

This clonotype showed up just a few times. The gene calls are TRBV9 and TRBJ2-5, with TRBD2 matching 7 bases. In germline, CDR1 is SGDLS, CDR2 YYNGEE. The CDR3 loop spans 16 amino acids. After removal of 4 bases from V and 3 bases from J, the junction contained 12 bases not matched to a gene. DNA for the CDR3: TGTGCCAGCAGCTTAAGACCTAGCGGAGGGAAAGAGACCCAGTACTTC. Encoded protein: CASSLRPSGGKETQYF.

This clonotype was found a few times. This rearrangement joins TRBV24-1 to TRBJ2-3; 9 bases line up with TRBD1. This CDR3 comprises 16 residues. Unmatched junction bases numbered 6, after V lost 4 bases and J lost 2 bases. Germline V CDR1 and CDR2: KGHDR, SFDVKD. Here the CDR3 reads CATSEPDRGITDTQYF. The CDR3 region has the DNA TGTGCCACCAGTGAACCGGACAGGGGTATCACAGATACGCAGTATTTT.

The CDR3 protein is CASSYGRAYEQYF. CDR3 bases: TGTGCCAGCAGTTACGGGAGGGCCTACGAGCAGTACTTC. The rearrangement joins TRBV27 to TRBJ2-7; 8 bases line up with TRBD2. V gave up 4 bases and J gave up 2 bases; unmatched junction bases: 1. CDR1 and CDR2 (germline): MNHEY, SMNVEV (reference sequence). CDR3 length: 13 residues.

V and J are TRBV7-8 and TRBJ2-3; 8 positions agree with TRBD1. Germline loops: CDR1 SGHVS, CDR2 FQNEAQ. With 4 bases clipped from V and 6 bases from J, the junction kept 3 bases outside the gene matches. The CDR3 sequence is 13 residues long. Here the CDR3 reads CASSYGQGDTQYF. The CDR3 bases are TGTGCCAGCAGCTATGGACAGGGCGATACGCAGTATTTT.

CDR3: CSANPTESNEQFF. The CDR3 region has the DNA TGCAGTGCTAACCCGACTGAATCCAATGAGCAGTTCTTC. The chain uses TRBV20-1 and TRBJ2-1, with unresolved D. The CDR3 length is 13 residues. V lost 4 bases, J lost 6 bases, and 13 bases lay in between. Germline CDR1 and CDR2: DFQATT and SNEGSKA (reference sequence).

This clonotype was seen a few times. V is TRBV10-3 and J is TRBJ2-1, with D possibly TRBD2 on 5 matching bases. Germline V lookup: CDR1 ENHRY, CDR2 SYGVKD. V lost 4 bases and J lost 3, with 7 bases in between. The CDR3 extends over 13 amino acids. The CDR3 here is CAISVDYYNEQFF. CDR3 nucleotide sequence: TGTGCCATCAGTGTTGACTACTACAATGAGCAGTTCTTC.

The sample holds a few counts of this clonotype. V usage is TRBV7-9 and J usage is TRBJ2-7; perhaps D is TRBD1 or TRBD2 (6 bases each). With 4 bases removed from V and 6 bases from J, the gap between germline ends came to 22 bases. This CDR3 spans 16 amino acids. Germline CDR1 reads SEHNR; CDR2 reads FQNEAQ (reference sequence). CDR3 in DNA: TGTGCCAGCAGCTCGGGGGCCCCCAGATCAGGGTTCGAGCAGTACTTC. Its translation: CASSSGAPRSGFEQYF. Filled out from reference TRBV7-9 and TRBJ2-7, the complete variable domain reads DTGVSQNPRHKITKRGQNVTFRCDPISEHNRLYWYRQTLGQGPEFLTYFQNEAQLEKSRLLSDRFSAERPKGSFSTLEIQRTEQGDSAMYLCASSSGAPRSGFEQYFGPGTRLTVT.

This clonotype showed up many times. The V and J genes are TRBV10-3 and TRBJ2-5; 7 bases fit TRBD2. The trim removed 10 bases at V and 1 base at J, leaving 9 bases unmatched. The CDR3 covers 14 residues. Germline CDR1 ENHRY, CDR2 SYGVKD. Here the CDR3 DNA reads TGTGCCACCGAACGGGGCGGGGGCCAAGAGACCCAGTACTTC. As protein: CATERGGGQETQYF.

This chain uses TRBV4-1 with TRBJ2-6, with 7 bases matching TRBD1. After removal of 1 base from V and 0 bases from J, the junction contained 9 bases not matched to a gene. Germline V gene sequence: CDR1 MGHRA, CDR2 YSYEKL. CDR3 length: 19 amino acids. As DNA, the CDR3 is TGCGCCAGCAGCCAAGTAGGGGGACAGCTCCTCTCTGGGGCCAACGTCCTGACTTTC. Translated, it gives CASSQVGGQLLSGANVLTF.

Ten or more counts support this clonotype. The chain has TRBV29-1 and TRBJ2-7; TRBD2 aligns across 7 bases. The CDR3 runs to 12 residues. The V and J ends lost 7 bases and 1 base, in that order; junction bases with no gene match: 4. Germline loops: CDR1 SQVTM, CDR2 ANQGSEA. The CDR3 here is CSAGDYSYEQYF. Here the CDR3 DNA reads TGCAGCGCTGGGGACTATTCCTACGAGCAGTACTTC.

This clonotype was counted a few times. The V call is TRBV12-3 or TRBV12-4, the J call TRBJ2-7; D gene ambiguous. The CDR3 totals 15 residues. Trimming removed 3 bases at V and 4 bases at J, with 16 bases between. CDR3 sequence: CASSFGQPQLYEQYF. Written as DNA, the CDR3 is TGTGCCAGCAGTTTCGGCCAGCCACAATTATACGAGCAGTACTTC.

This sequence joins TRBV28 and TRBJ2-7; no reliable D call. Germline lookup yields CDR1 MDHEN and CDR2 SYDVKM. Trimming shortened V by 7 bases and J by 4 bases, and 11 bases separated the two germline ends. The CDR3 spans 12 residues. The DNA for the CDR3 is TGTGCCAGCACCCGGTATGGATACGAGCAGTACTTC. It yields the protein CASTRYGYEQYF. Together with reference TRBV28 and TRBJ2-7, the CDR3 gives the full variable domain: DVKVTQSSRYLVKRTGEKVFLECVQDMDHENMFWYRQDPGLGLRLIYFSYDVKMKEKGDIPEGYSVSREKKERFSLILESASTNQTSMYLCASTRYGYEQYFGPGTRLTVT.

This chain links TRBV2 with TRBJ2-7; 7 bases match TRBD1. The germline CDR1 and CDR2 sequences are SNHLY and FYNNEI. The CDR3 is 14 amino acids. V shed 8 bases and J 6 bases; nucleotides not matched to a gene: 13. For the CDR3, the DNA is TGTGCCAGCCACTCCGGGACAGCGACTGGCGAGCAGTACTTC. Translated: CASHSGTATGEQYF.

This chain joins TRBV20-1 and TRBJ2-2; 8 bases agree with TRBD1. CDR3 length: 16 residues. Germline values: CDR1 DFQATT, CDR2 SNEGSKA (reference sequence). The trim removed 0 bases at V and 2 bases at J, leaving 5 bases unmatched. In DNA form, the CDR3 reads TGCAGTGCTAGAGAACGGGGACAGGCAAACACCGGGGAGCTGTTTTTT. It is translated as CSARERGQANTGELFF.

The chain is built from TRBV5-1 and TRBJ2-7, with 9 bases aligning to TRBD2. Germline trimming cut 4 bases from V and 4 bases from J; bases unmatched to any gene: 9. The CDR3 extends over 15 amino acids. Germline V gene sequence: CDR1 SGHRS, CDR2 YFSETQ. The CDR3 DNA reads as TGCGCCAGCAGCACCGCTAGCGGGATGCGGTACGAGCAGTACTTC. It yields the protein CASSTASGMRYEQYF.

J is TRBJ2-5 and V is TRBV3-1, with D tentatively TRBD1 (5 bases). Between the trimmed V and J ends, which lost 1 base and 3 bases, there was a span of 9 bases. This CDR3 contains 14 residues. Germline CDR1 is LGHDT and CDR2 is YNNKEL (reference sequence). The CDR3 DNA reads as TGTGCCAGCAGCCAAGGGACAAGAAAAGAGACCCAGTACTTC. It codes for CASSQGTRKETQYF.

This chain joins TRBV5-1 and TRBJ2-3, with D perhaps matching TRBD1 (6 bases). The V end was cut by 1 base, the J end by 2 bases, with 11 bases between. The CDR3 spans 15 residues. CDR1 and CDR2 (germline): SGHRS, YFSETQ. CDR3 in amino acids: CASSLFQGTTDTQYF. The CDR3 DNA sequence: TGCGCCAGCAGCTTGTTTCAGGGGACCACAGATACGCAGTATTTT.

This clonotype turned up a few times. The chain couples TRBV21-1 to TRBJ2-3; TRBD1 reflects the table's D call only, with no check against the DNA. TRBV21-1 is termed a pseudogene. The CDR3 loop spans 18 amino acids. This CDR3 is CASSKFTGTGSTTDTQYF. CDR3 nucleotides: TGTGCCAGCAGCAAATTTACGGGGACAGGCTCCACCACAGATACGCAGTATTTT.

This clonotype was seen more than once but under ten times. The V call is TRBV4-3, the J call TRBJ1-4; possible D gene TRBD1, 5 bases. Germline CDR1 reads LGHNA; CDR2 reads YSLEER. The CDR3 has 18 residues. The germline V and J ends were trimmed by 1 base and 7 bases, with 22 bases remaining between them. CDR3 bases: TGCGCCAGCAGCCAAGGGTACGATGGGACCGGAGAAATTGAAAAACTGTTTTTT. This gives the protein CASSQGYDGTGEIEKLFF.

V usage is TRBV28 and J usage is TRBJ2-3; D is ambiguous. Looked up from germline, CDR1 is MDHEN and CDR2 is SYDVKM. This CDR3 comprises 14 residues. The V end was cut by 7 bases, the J end by 0 bases, with 11 bases between. DNA of the CDR3: TGTGCCAGCACAGGAGAATCTAGCACAGATACGCAGTATTTT. Translating it yields CASTGESSTDTQYF.

This clonotype has just a few counts. The CDR3 reads CSARSGLAGTYEQYF. Written as DNA, the CDR3 is TGCAGTGCTAGATCCGGACTAGCGGGAACTTACGAGCAGTACTTC. The chain is built from TRBV20-1 and TRBJ2-7; TRBD2 matches 12 bases. The CDR3 loop spans 15 amino acids. V shed 2 bases and J 4 bases; nucleotides not matched to a gene: 6. CDR1 and CDR2 from the germline V gene are DFQATT and SNEGSKA (reference sequence).

The chain employs TRBV20-1 and TRBJ1-5; 8 nucleotides agree with TRBD1. Trimming at V came to 6 bases and at J to 1 base, leaving 17 bases not matched to a gene. CDR1 DFQATT and CDR2 SNEGSKA come from the germline V gene (reference sequence). The CDR3 sequence is 18 residues long. The CDR3 DNA sequence: TGCAGTGCAGCCGGGTTTCGGCAGGGGGCATGGAGCAATCAGCCCCAGCATTTT. It translates to CSAAGFRQGAWSNQPQHF.